One sample yielded the 17 T cell receptor beta chains listed below, sequenced in a study of OX40 agonist ivuxolimab in advanced cancers. Profiled with immunoSEQ multiplex PCR; TCRdb holds only in-frame clones, not every one. The sample holds 74,000 or so clones, 86% seen once. The source material was CD4+ or CD8+ T cells sorted from blood, sampled in a trial of the OX40 agonist ivuxolimab. The receptor set was obtained from an adult with an advanced solid tumor such as melanoma, head and neck, liver or kidney cancer.

The CDR3 DNA follows: TGTGCCAGTAGTATAGATCAGGGGGCACCTGTACCCGAAGCTTTCTTT. Its translation is CASSIDQGAPVPEAFF. The chain is built from TRBV19 and TRBJ1-1; the match to TRBD1 covers 8 bases. The germline V gene has CDR1 LNHDA and CDR2 SQIVND (reference sequence). The V gene end was trimmed by 0 bases and the J gene end by 8 bases; junction bases not matched to a gene: 11. The CDR3 is 16 amino acids. Looking up the rest from reference TRBV19 and TRBJ1-1 gives the full variable domain: DGGITQSPKYLFRKEGQNVTLSCEQNLNHDAMYWYRQDPGQGLRLIYYSQIVNDFQKGDIAEGYSVSREKKESFPLTVTSAQKNPTAFYLCASSIDQGAPVPEAFFGQGTRLTVV.

V is TRBV18 and J is TRBJ2-1; TRBD2 agrees at 8 bases. V lost 1 base and J lost 7; bases outside the gene matches: 6. Germline CDR1 and CDR2: KGHSH and LQKENI. The CDR3 has 15 amino acids. The chain's CDR3 is CASSPLGVAGNEQFF. The DNA of the CDR3 is TGTGCCAGCTCACCACTAGGGGTAGCGGGGAATGAGCAGTTCTTC.

V gene TRBV5-4 combines with J gene TRBJ2-3; 8 bases fit TRBD2. This CDR3 comprises 17 residues. Germline V lookup: CDR1 SGHNT, CDR2 YYREEE (reference sequence). Trimming at V came to 4 bases and at J to 5 bases, leaving 15 bases not matched to a gene. The CDR3 sequence: CASSPGGLGLAGDTQYF. The CDR3 DNA follows: TGTGCCAGCAGCCCGGGTGGGCTTGGCCTAGCGGGAGATACGCAGTATTTT.

The chain links TRBV5-1 to TRBJ1-1; D is perhaps TRBD1 (6 bases). The germline gives CDR1 SGHRS, CDR2 YFSETQ. Trimming left V 4 bases short and J 0 bases short, with 13 bases between. The length of the CDR3 is 15 residues. The CDR3 loop reads CASSLDSALNTEAFF. The CDR3, as DNA: TGCGCCAGCAGCCTGGACAGTGCACTGAACACTGAAGCTTTCTTT. Full variable domain (missing parts from reference TRBV5-1 and TRBJ1-1): KAGVTQTPRYLIKTRGQQVTLSCSPISGHRSVSWYQQTPGQGLQFLFEYFSETQRNKGNFPGRFSGRQFSNSRSEMNVSTLELGDSALYLCASSLDSALNTEAFFGQGTRLTVV.

The chain is built from TRBV9 and TRBJ2-1; 13 bases agree with TRBD2. Germline V gives CDR1 SGDLS, CDR2 YYNGEE. V lost 3 bases to trimming and J lost 6 bases; unmatched junction nucleotides: 21. This CDR3 has 21 amino acids. DNA for the CDR3: TGTGCCAGCAGCGCGGGAGCAGGACTAGCGGGAGATTTCGGCCAGGCCAATGAGCAGTTCTTC. Amino acids: CASSAGAGLAGDFGQANEQFF.

This clone was seen only once. V usage is TRBV13 and J usage is TRBJ1-5; D gene uncertain. The CDR3 runs 14 residues. V lost 4 bases to trimming and J lost 0 bases, with 7 bases between them. Per the germline V gene, CDR1 is PRHDT and CDR2 is FYEKMQ (reference sequence). The CDR3 reads CASSSTRSNQPQHF. CDR3 bases: TGTGCCAGCAGCTCTACACGTAGCAATCAGCCCCAGCATTTT. The full variable domain, rest sourced from reference TRBV13 and TRBJ1-5, is AAGVIQSPRHLIKEKRETATLKCYPIPRHDTVYWYQQGPGQDPQFLISFYEKMQSDKGSIPDRFSAQQFSDYHSELNMSSLELGDSALYFCASSSTRSNQPQHFGDGTRLSIL.

The chain carries TRBV28 and TRBJ1-2; D gene ambiguous. With 8 bases removed from V and 4 bases from J, the gap between germline ends came to 14 bases. The CDR3 totals 13 residues. The germline V gene has CDR1 MDHEN and CDR2 SYDVKM. The CDR3 spells CASRHLRSYGYTF. Written as DNA, the CDR3 is TGTGCCAGCCGACACTTACGGAGCTATGGCTACACCTTC.

This chain links TRBV7-3 with TRBJ1-5, with D hard to call. V lost 5 bases, J lost 4 bases, and 9 bases lay in between. From germline, CDR1 is SGHTA and CDR2 FQGTGA. CDR3 size: 13 residues. CDR3 bases: TGTGCCAGCAGCAGTGGACTTAATCAGCCCCAGCATTTT. This gives the protein CASSSGLNQPQHF.

The chain combines TRBV7-9 with TRBJ2-3; no clear D gene. V was pared by 4 bases and J by 3 bases, with 11 bases between. CDR3 length: 14 amino acids. Germline V CDR1 and CDR2: SEHNR, FQNEAQ (reference sequence). CDR3 DNA: TGTGCCAGCAGCTCCCTAGGTTGGACAGATACGCAGTATTTT. Protein product: CASSSLGWTDTQYF.

This chain joins TRBV14 and TRBJ2-3; D perhaps matches TRBD1 (6 bases). The germline gives CDR1 SGHDN, CDR2 FVKESK. V lost 0 bases, J lost 3 bases, and 13 bases lay in between. The CDR3 is 16 residues long. The CDR3 bases are TGTGCCAGCAGCCAAGATTGGGGGCTGGGGACAGATACGCAGTATTTT. Translation gives CASSQDWGLGTDTQYF.

The V call is TRBV2, the J call TRBJ2-7; TRBD2 aligns across 8 bases. V was pared by 11 bases and J by 5 bases, with 11 bases of the junction left unmatched. CDR1 is SNHLY and CDR2 is FYNNEI in the germline V gene. The CDR3 totals 13 residues. CDR3 sequence (DNA): TGTGCCGGAAGACTAGCGTCGGTTCACGAGCAGTACTTC. Translating it yields CAGRLASVHEQYF.

The V call is TRBV6-5, the J call TRBJ1-2; tentative D call: TRBD1 (6 bases). The germline CDR1 and CDR2 sequences are MNHEY and SVGAGI. CDR3 length equals 15 residues. Trimming took 5 bases from V and 2 from J, leaving 15 bases between them. CDR3 region: CASSGQPTKNYGYTF. The CDR3 DNA follows: TGTGCCAGCAGTGGACAGCCTACGAAAAACTATGGCTACACCTTC.

The chain carries TRBV11-3 and TRBJ2-1; 15 bases are shared with TRBD2. J was trimmed by 9 bases and V by 2 bases; bases with no gene match: 11. CDR1 and CDR2 from the germline V gene are SGHNT and YENEEA. This CDR3 contains 18 residues. In nucleotides, the CDR3 is TGTGCCAGCAGCTTATCTCCCTGGACTAGCGGGGGGGCCGGTGAGCAGTTCTTC. Its protein is CASSLSPWTSGGAGEQFF.

This clone was observed once. The chain employs TRBV18 and TRBJ2-6, with no clear D. The V gene lost 3 bases and the J gene lost 0 bases, with 6 bases spanning the gap. This CDR3 spans 15 amino acids. Germline V gene lookup returns CDR1 KGHSH and CDR2 LQKENI. CDR3 region: CASSPGNSGANVLTF. Written as DNA, the CDR3 is TGTGCCAGCTCACCCGGAAACTCTGGGGCCAACGTCCTGACTTTC.

This chain links TRBV5-1 with TRBJ2-3, with TRBD1 matching 9 bases. V trimming: 4 bases; J trimming: 4 bases; junction bases outside the gene matches: 10. This CDR3 is 16 amino acids long. Germline values: CDR1 SGHRS, CDR2 YFSETQ. This chain's CDR3 is CASSLDRGEVSDTQYF. The CDR3 bases are TGCGCCAGCAGCCTGGACAGGGGCGAGGTCTCAGATACGCAGTATTTT.

This rearrangement joins TRBV7-6 to TRBJ2-1, with D possibly TRBD2 on 6 matching bases. CDR1 is SGHVS and CDR2 is FNYEAQ in the germline V gene. The CDR3 loop spans 13 amino acids. V was shortened by 4 bases and J by 10 bases, with 14 bases between the two germline ends. CDR3: CASSSLSSGEQFF. The CDR3 DNA reads as TGTGCCAGCAGCTCACTATCCAGCGGGGAGCAGTTCTTC.

The sample holds one count of this clone. The chain carries TRBV28 and TRBJ2-5; possibly TRBD2 for D (6 bases). Trimming stripped 4 bases from V and 0 bases from J, with 12 bases between. Germline V gene data show CDR1 as MDHEN and CDR2 as SYDVKM. The CDR3 runs 15 residues. CDR3 loop: CASSWGLKYQETQYF. The CDR3 coding sequence is TGTGCCAGCAGTTGGGGACTGAAGTACCAAGAGACCCAGTACTTC.